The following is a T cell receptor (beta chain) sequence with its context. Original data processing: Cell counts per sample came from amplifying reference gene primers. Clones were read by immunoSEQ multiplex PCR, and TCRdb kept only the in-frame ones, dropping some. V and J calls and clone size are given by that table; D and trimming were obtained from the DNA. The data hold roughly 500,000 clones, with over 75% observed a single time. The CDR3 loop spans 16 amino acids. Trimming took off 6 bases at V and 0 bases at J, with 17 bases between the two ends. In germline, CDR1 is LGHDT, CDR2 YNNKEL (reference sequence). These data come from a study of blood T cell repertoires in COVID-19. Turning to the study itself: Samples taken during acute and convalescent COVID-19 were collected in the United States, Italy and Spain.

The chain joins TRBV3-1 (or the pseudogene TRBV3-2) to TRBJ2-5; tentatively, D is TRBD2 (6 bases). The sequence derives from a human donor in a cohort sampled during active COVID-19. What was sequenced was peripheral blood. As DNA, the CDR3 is TGTGCCAGCAGTAGGCCGCGTGGGGGGTACCAAGAGACCCAGTACTTC. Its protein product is CASSRPRGGYQETQYF.